Sequencing of this T cell receptor (beta chain) was carried out in a study of blood T cell repertoires in COVID-19. About the study: Samples taken during acute and convalescent COVID-19 were collected in the United States, Italy and Spain.

In germline, CDR1 is SNHLY, CDR2 FYNNEI. V was cut by 6 bases and J by 5 bases, with 15 bases left in between. This CDR3 has 14 amino acids. As originally analysed: It was from reference gene primer amplification that nucleated cell counts were estimated. Sequencing was performed with immunoSEQ multiplex PCR; in TCRdb, only in-frame clones are kept and a portion is missing. The D gene and trimming were derived from the DNA, and the V and J assignments and clone size from that table. Of 120,000 to 150,000 clones in the sample, around 83% were seen once. The chain uses TRBV2 and TRBJ2-3, with D unclear. This clonotype originated in a woman in her sixties or seventies with acute or convalescent COVID-19. The sample consisted of peripheral blood. The CDR3 DNA follows: TGTGCCAGCAGCGTGACAAGAGCACAAGATACGCAGTATTTT. The encoded protein is CASSVTRAQDTQYF.